This is a list of T cell receptor beta chains from one sample in a study of T-cell memory formation after mild COVID-19. MiXCR, run by TCRdb on the 5' RACE reads, gives a single entry per CDR3 protein. The sample contains approximately 350,000 distinct CDR3 sequences, approximately 27% of which appear only once. The sequencing sample was made of PBMCs or a T cell subset sorted from them (not recorded which). The receptors were gathered from an adult woman who had mild COVID-19 (a few samples of this study predate the infection). Cell type and time point are not known. CDR3s include the opening cysteine and the closing phenylalanine or tryptophan. Part of the rows lack a size; the others show once, few, many or a class for expanded clones.

CASSLTSGPYEQYF	TRBJ2-7	TRBV7-9	NA
CASRKNTGTGEYEQYF	TRBJ2-7	TRBV7-3	NA
CSALGAQLLIF	TRBJ1-1	TRBV20-1	few
CASRGTGAYEQYF	TRBJ2-7	TRBV5-6	many
CATKRIAGNTDTQYF	TRBJ2-3	TRBV10-3	few
CASSNIGWSRNEQYF	TRBJ2-7	TRBV5-1	few
CAIKEGLAGLDTQYF	TRBJ2-3	TRBV10-3	few
CASSLNQGFGEKLFF	TRBJ1-4	TRBV3-1	NA
CASSPTADRVNQPQHF	TRBJ1-5	TRBV18	NA
CSATFRGRQETQYF	TRBJ2-5	TRBV20-1	few
CASSYSDSNTEAFF	TRBJ1-1	TRBV12-3/TRBV12-4	NA
CSVDGTPTDTQYF	TRBJ2-3	TRBV29-1	NA
CASSFWGPTGELFF	TRBJ2-2	TRBV5-5	NA
CASMSPSGGTDTQYF	TRBJ2-3	TRBV10-2	NA
CASSFSGRAYEQYF	TRBJ2-7	TRBV12-3/TRBV12-4	few
CSAHSGGTGETQYF	TRBJ2-5	TRBV20-1	NA
CASGSQGTNSPLHF	TRBJ1-6	TRBV12-5	NA
CASSPWGSGELFF	TRBJ2-2	TRBV6-5	few
CSARLRGSRAFF	TRBJ1-1	TRBV20-1	NA
CASSPTSGRLNEQFF	TRBJ2-1	TRBV7-2	NA
CASSSGDVGNQPQHF	TRBJ1-5	TRBV19	NA
CASSLLSFTDTQYF	TRBJ2-3	TRBV11-2	NA
CASSFGQGVTGTFF	TRBJ1-1	TRBV3-1	few
CASSPTGTGQETQYF	TRBJ2-5	TRBV3-1	few
CSVEVAGSGGYTF	TRBJ1-2	TRBV29-1	NA
CASSYSRLAPLHF	TRBJ1-6	TRBV6-5	NA
CASSSQVHRASTDTQYF	TRBJ2-3	TRBV11-3	NA
CASSFGLAGVDEQFF	TRBJ2-1	TRBV11-2	few
CASSVEVTVTGELFF	TRBJ2-2	TRBV9	NA
CASSASLTDTQYF	TRBJ2-3	TRBV7-9	few
CASSLGVLLIFTEAFF	TRBJ1-1	TRBV5-6	NA
CATSDGRLQPQHF	TRBJ1-5	TRBV24-1	NA
CASSPSTGGMDQPQHF	TRBJ1-5	TRBV7-6	many
CASSISPQGMGQYF	TRBJ2-7	TRBV19	few
CASSPLGTGTTEAFF	TRBJ1-1	TRBV5-1	few
CAWSKGQGNNQPQHF	TRBJ1-5	TRBV30	few
CASSQMLGQPQHF	TRBJ1-5	TRBV4-3	few
CASRGPQQGIYGYTF	TRBJ1-2	TRBV4-3	NA
CASSPTGTGGRETQYF	TRBJ2-5	TRBV19	NA
CASSFLVGQPQHF	TRBJ1-5	TRBV28	once
CSARSGTLYNEQFF	TRBJ2-1	TRBV20-1	NA
CASSAGDLNTEAFF	TRBJ1-1	TRBV9	NA
CASSSLDRSGYGYTF	TRBJ1-2	TRBV27	few
CATSPRPSGYEQYF	TRBJ2-7	TRBV24-1	few
CASSQDLTSGRDTQYF	TRBJ2-3	TRBV4-3	NA
CASSLWAENQPQHF	TRBJ1-5	TRBV12-3/TRBV12-4	NA
CASSLSGTGVVNEQFF	TRBJ2-1	TRBV11-2	few
CASSLGEGYEQYF	TRBJ2-7	TRBV27	few
CASRSGTRLETQYF	TRBJ2-5	TRBV5-5	NA
CASKVRESNQPQHF	TRBJ1-5	TRBV6-5	NA
CASSRGTPNTEAFF	TRBJ1-1	TRBV12-3/TRBV12-4	few
CAIRGGQETQYF	TRBJ2-5	TRBV10-3	NA